The rows below give T cell receptor beta chains drawn from one sample of a study of long-term antiretroviral therapy in people with HIV. Profiled with immunoSEQ multiplex PCR; TCRdb holds only in-frame clones, not every one. In the table there are some 28,000 clones, 80% to 85% of which are singletons. The sequences come from unsorted PBMCs, collected 2.7 to 2.9 years after starting antiretroviral therapy. Source of these receptors: a man aged 25-40 years with HIV. Both conserved end residues are part of each CDR3. The D gene is left open where the match is weak. The size entry is marked missing in some rows and otherwise reads once, few, many or a size class.

v_call: TRBV12-5; d_call: TRBD1; j_call: TRBJ2-1; clone_size: NA; cdr3_aa: CASGSGQRYNEQFF; cdr3_nt: TGTGCTAGTGGTTCGGGACAGAGGTACAATGAGCAGTTCTTC
v_call: TRBV2; d_call: NA; j_call: TRBJ2-1; clone_size: NA; cdr3_aa: CASRRTGNEQFF; cdr3_nt: TGTGCCAGCAGACGAACGGGCAATGAGCAGTTCTTC
v_call: TRBV6-1; d_call: TRBD1; j_call: TRBJ1-2; clone_size: hyperexpanded; cdr3_aa: CASSEGTGVWIYGYTF; cdr3_nt: TGTGCCAGCAGTGAAGGGACAGGGGTATGGATCTATGGCTACACCTTC
v_call: TRBV18; d_call: NA; j_call: TRBJ1-6; clone_size: NA; cdr3_aa: CASSPLDDNSPLHF; cdr3_nt: TGTGCCAGCTCCCCCTTAGACGATAATTCACCCCTCCACTTT
v_call: TRBV29-1; d_call: NA; j_call: TRBJ1-1; clone_size: NA; cdr3_aa: CSVGMNTEAFF; cdr3_nt: TGCAGCGTTGGGATGAACACTGAAGCTTTCTTT
v_call: TRBV6-5; d_call: NA; j_call: TRBJ2-7; clone_size: NA; cdr3_aa: CASSYGGSPSYEQYF; cdr3_nt: TGTGCCAGCAGTTACGGAGGCAGCCCCTCCTACGAGCAGTACTTC
v_call: TRBV27; d_call: TRBD2; j_call: TRBJ2-7; clone_size: NA; cdr3_aa: CASTPPGGVSEQYF; cdr3_nt: TGTGCCAGTACCCCCCCGGGAGGGGTGTCCGAGCAGTACTTC
v_call: TRBV4-1; d_call: NA; j_call: TRBJ1-1; clone_size: NA; cdr3_aa: CASSQALGGGHMNTEAFF; cdr3_nt: TGCGCCAGCAGCCAAGCGTTGGGGGGGGGTCACATGAACACTGAAGCTTTCTTT
v_call: TRBV23-1; d_call: NA; j_call: TRBJ1-5; clone_size: NA; cdr3_aa: CASSRKSHTNQPQHF; cdr3_nt: TGCGCCAGCAGTCGGAAGTCTCACACTAATCAGCCCCAGCATTTT
v_call: TRBV29-1; d_call: TRBD1; j_call: TRBJ1-1; clone_size: once; cdr3_aa: CSVEDRGPRQGPRTTEAFF; cdr3_nt: TGCAGCGTTGAAGATCGAGGTCCCAGACAGGGCCCAAGGACGACTGAAGCTTTCTTT
v_call: TRBV2; d_call: NA; j_call: TRBJ1-1; clone_size: NA; cdr3_aa: CASIERTNTEAFF; cdr3_nt: TGTGCCAGCATCGAGAGGACAAACACTGAAGCTTTCTTT
v_call: TRBV6-5; d_call: NA; j_call: TRBJ2-7; clone_size: NA; cdr3_aa: CASSPAAYYEQYF; cdr3_nt: TGTGCCAGCAGCCCTGCGGCATATTACGAGCAGTACTTC
v_call: TRBV6-5; d_call: NA; j_call: TRBJ2-1; clone_size: NA; cdr3_aa: CASSYRGYYNEQFF; cdr3_nt: TGTGCCAGCAGTTACAGGGGGTACTACAATGAGCAGTTCTTC
v_call: TRBV5-6; d_call: NA; j_call: TRBJ1-2; clone_size: few; cdr3_aa: CASSVQGYGYTF; cdr3_nt: TGTGCCAGCAGCGTCCAAGGCTATGGCTACACCTTC
v_call: TRBV18; d_call: NA; j_call: TRBJ1-4; clone_size: NA; cdr3_aa: CASSPRGATNEKLFF; cdr3_nt: TGTGCCAGCTCACCACGGGGTGCAACTAATGAAAAACTGTTTTTT